Listed below are T cell receptor beta chains from one sample, sequenced in a study of T cell responses to AZD1222 COVID-19 vaccine. Assay: immunoSEQ multiplex PCR; the TCRdb copy retains only in-frame clones and omits some. The data show 250,000 to 300,000 clones, 94% seen once. The source was peripheral blood, collected 28 days after the second AZD1222 dose. These receptors all stem from an adult who received the AZD1222 COVID-19 vaccine. CDR3s include the opening cysteine and the closing phenylalanine or tryptophan. The order of the fields is J gene, V gene, CDR3 length, clone size, D gene, CDR3 protein, CDR3 DNA. The D gene is left open where the match is weak. Only some rows state a clone size, as once, few, many or a class for expanded clones.

TRBJ2-1,TRBV28,13,NA,TRBD2,CASSTSGINEQFF,TGTGCCAGCAGTACTAGCGGGATTAATGAGCAGTTCTTC
TRBJ2-7,TRBV23-1,10,once,TRBD1,CATSGGEQYF,TGCGCCACCTCAGGGGGCGAGCAGTACTTC
TRBJ2-6,TRBV29-1,14,NA,NA,CSVESRTGANVLTF,TGCAGCGTTGAGTCCAGAACTGGGGCCAACGTCCTGACTTTC
TRBJ2-1,TRBV7-9,15,NA,NA,CASSSSGGSYNEQFF,TGTGCCAGCAGCTCTTCCGGGGGCTCCTACAATGAGCAGTTCTTC
TRBJ2-6,TRBV9,14,NA,NA,CASSVGAGANVLTF,TGTGCCAGCAGCGTAGGGGCTGGGGCCAACGTCCTGACTTTC
TRBJ2-7,TRBV3-1/TRBV3-2,16,NA,NA,CAGDWLPGPDSHEQYF,TGTGCCGGTGACTGGCTTCCTGGCCCGGACAGCCACGAGCAGTACTTC
TRBJ1-1,TRBV12-3/TRBV12-4,13,NA,TRBD1,CASSLEQGAKAFF,TGTGCCAGCAGTTTGGAACAGGGGGCTAAAGCTTTCTTT
TRBJ2-7,TRBV3-1/TRBV3-2,13,NA,NA,CASSLTSNYEQYF,TGTGCCAGCAGCCTGACTAGTAATTACGAGCAGTACTTC
TRBJ2-1,TRBV5-1,16,NA,TRBD2,CASSLELAGGYNEQFF,TGCGCCAGCAGCTTGGAACTAGCGGGGGGATACAATGAGCAGTTCTTC
TRBJ1-2,TRBV5-1,15,NA,NA,CASSLEGQGYGGYTF,TGCGCCAGCAGCTTGGAAGGTCAGGGTTACGGCGGCTACACCTTC
TRBJ2-7,TRBV2,14,NA,NA,CASAPGVPIYEQYF,TGTGCCAGCGCCCCGGGGGTCCCTATTTACGAGCAGTACTTC
TRBJ1-2,TRBV3-1/TRBV3-2,13,NA,NA,CASSQGLGYGYTF,TGTGCCAGCAGCCAGGGACTGGGGTATGGCTACACCTTC
TRBJ1-1,TRBV19,15,NA,NA,CASSIDRGRYTEAFF,TGTGCCAGTAGTATAGATCGGGGCAGGTACACTGAAGCTTTCTTT
TRBJ1-3,TRBV2,16,once,NA,CASSSQGLSSGNTIYF,TGTGCCAGCAGTTCACAGGGCCTGAGCTCTGGAAACACCATATATTTT
TRBJ1-3,TRBV7-9,19,NA,NA,CASSLRSGPRTFSGNTIYF,TGTGCCAGCAGCTTAAGATCCGGACCCAGGACGTTCTCTGGAAACACCATATATTTT
TRBJ1-4,TRBV27,14,NA,NA,CASSTRGLGEKLFF,TGTGCCAGCAGTACCCGGGGTCTGGGTGAAAAACTGTTTTTT
TRBJ1-1,TRBV7-9,15,NA,NA,CASSRTGQRDTEAFF,TGTGCCAGCAGCCGAACAGGGCAGAGGGACACTGAAGCTTTCTTT
TRBJ1-2,TRBV9,14,NA,NA,CASSQAEAIRGYTF,TGTGCCAGCAGCCAAGCCGAGGCGATTCGTGGCTACACCTTC
TRBJ2-7,TRBV3-1/TRBV3-2,14,NA,NA,CASSQGPLISEQYF,TGTGCCAGCAGCCAAGGACCTCTGATATCCGAGCAGTACTTC
TRBJ2-1,TRBV7-2,16,once,NA,CASSLRADPSYNEQFF,TGTGCCAGCAGCTTAAGGGCCGATCCCTCCTACAATGAGCAGTTCTTC
TRBJ1-5,TRBV6-6,13,NA,TRBD1,CASAGGRDQPQHF,TGTGCCAGCGCAGGGGGCAGGGATCAGCCCCAGCATTTT
TRBJ2-7,TRBV7-3,13,NA,NA,CASSPGSPYEQYF,TGTGCCAGTAGCCCGGGGAGCCCCTACGAGCAGTACTTC
TRBJ2-7,TRBV7-2,11,NA,NA,CASNYYEWQYF,TGTGCCAGCAATTACTATGAGTGGCAGTACTTC
TRBJ2-7,TRBV15,15,NA,TRBD1,CATSRAGQVVHEQYF,TGTGCCACCAGCAGAGCAGGACAGGTAGTCCACGAGCAGTACTTC
TRBJ1-1,TRBV2,14,NA,NA,CAMRGVEENTEAFF,TGTGCCATGCGGGGGGTTGAGGAGAACACTGAAGCTTTCTTT
TRBJ1-1,TRBV28,14,NA,NA,CASSLSGHYTEAFF,TGTGCCAGCAGTTTGTCAGGTCACTACACTGAAGCTTTCTTT
TRBJ1-1,TRBV30,16,NA,NA,CAWSVPRSRMNTEAFF,TGTGCCTGGAGTGTGCCAAGGAGCCGGATGAACACTGAAGCTTTCTTT
TRBJ1-4,TRBV4-2,16,NA,NA,CASSQEGGATNEKLFF,TGTGCCAGCAGCCAAGAGGGGGGCGCAACTAATGAAAAACTGTTTTTT
TRBJ2-1,TRBV5-1,17,NA,NA,CASSLEASWRSYNEQFF,TGCGCCAGCAGCTTGGAGGCTAGCTGGCGCTCCTACAATGAGCAGTTCTTC
TRBJ1-4,TRBV6-1,15,NA,TRBD1,CASSEGDRGHEKLFF,TGTGCCAGCAGTGAGGGGGACAGGGGTCATGAAAAACTGTTTTTT
TRBJ2-4,TRBV28,17,NA,NA,CASSLPPRGRAKNIQYF,TGTGCCAGCAGTTTACCCCCCCGGGGTAGAGCCAAAAACATTCAGTACTTC
TRBJ1-2,TRBV28,15,NA,NA,CASSPRGSANYGYTF,TGTGCCAGCAGTCCCCGGGGGAGCGCTAACTATGGCTACACCTTC
TRBJ1-1,TRBV5-1,14,NA,NA,CASSLAWRDTEAFF,TGCGCCAGCAGCTTGGCGTGGAGGGACACTGAAGCTTTCTTT